The source of this TCR beta chain is a study of CD8 T cells in ankylosing spondylitis. CDR3 size: 16 residues. Germline values: CDR1 SGHTA, CDR2 FQGTGA. Trimming at V came to 6 bases and at J to 8 bases, leaving 14 bases not matched to a gene. Turning to this clonotype: No antigen is known for it.

The authors made TCR beta libraries by quantitative 5'-RACE with molecular barcodes. Using its own MiXCR run on the 5' RACE reads, TCRdb lists one record per CDR3 protein. In the table there are 150,000 to 200,000 distinct CDR3 sequences, 30% to 35% of which are singletons. General study findings and limits: Blood of patients with ankylosing spondylitis appeared to be characterized by a TCR beta motif of eight highly homologous variants. Before this, some motif variants had been reported in reactive arthritis synovial fluid and blood.

V usage is TRBV7-3 and J usage is TRBJ2-1; 9 positions agree with TRBD1. The specimen was synovial fluid, either unsorted or a sorted T cell fraction (not recorded which). The sequence was collected from a male donor with ankylosing spondylitis. CDR3 sequence reads: CASRPISGTGNHEQFF. The DNA of the CDR3 is TGTGCCAGCAGGCCGATCTCCGGGACAGGGAATCATGAGCAGTTCTTC.